This TCR beta chain comes out of a study of CD8+ T cells in alopecia areata. Turning to the study itself: Patients received oral tofacitinib, 5 to 10 mg twice daily, for moderate-to-severe alopecia areata. After 6 to 18 months of tofacitinib, follow-up continued 6 months off drug. Whole-study results and caveats: In patients, TCRs were shared less clearly than in mice, and HLA may possibly be involved. For lesional scalp, especially alopecia totalis/universalis, clonality was higher than in normal scalp.

This clone was detected only once. Its antigen is not known. The CDR3 spans 14 residues. Per germline, CDR1 GTSNPN and CDR2 SVGIG (reference sequence). V was clipped by 7 bases and J by 2 bases; unmatched bases: 6. RNA was extracted and reverse transcribed into cDNA as the sequencing template. Data came from immunoSEQ multiplex PCR; TCRdb stores just in-frame clones and leaves some out. The data show about 98,000 clones, with roughly two fifths seen just once and 0.7% to 0.95% held by the top ten. The sample taken for sequencing was CD4+ T cells sorted from blood. The origin of this receptor is a human donor with alopecia areata. The chain couples TRBV30 to TRBJ2-5; 11 bases map to TRBD1. In DNA, the CDR3 is TGTGCCTTAAAGGACAGGGGGCATCAAGAGACCCAGTACTTC. Translated, it gives CALKDRGHQETQYF.